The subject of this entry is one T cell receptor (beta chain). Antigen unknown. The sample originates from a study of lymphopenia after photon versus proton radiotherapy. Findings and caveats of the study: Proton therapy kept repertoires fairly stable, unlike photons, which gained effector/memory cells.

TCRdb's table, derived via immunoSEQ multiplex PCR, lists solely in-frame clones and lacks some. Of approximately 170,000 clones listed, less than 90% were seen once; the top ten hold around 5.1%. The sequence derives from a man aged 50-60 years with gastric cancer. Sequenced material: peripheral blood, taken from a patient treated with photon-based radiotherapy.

The CDR3 DNA is TGCGCCAGCAGCTTGGAACAGGGAGGTGAGCCCCAGCATTTT. Translated, it gives CASSLEQGGEPQHF. The chain has TRBV5-1 and TRBJ1-5, with a tentative D call TRBD1 (6 bases). From germline, CDR1 is SGHRS and CDR2 YFSETQ. The CDR3 has 14 residues. V gave up 0 bases and J gave up 8 bases, with 12 bases separating them.